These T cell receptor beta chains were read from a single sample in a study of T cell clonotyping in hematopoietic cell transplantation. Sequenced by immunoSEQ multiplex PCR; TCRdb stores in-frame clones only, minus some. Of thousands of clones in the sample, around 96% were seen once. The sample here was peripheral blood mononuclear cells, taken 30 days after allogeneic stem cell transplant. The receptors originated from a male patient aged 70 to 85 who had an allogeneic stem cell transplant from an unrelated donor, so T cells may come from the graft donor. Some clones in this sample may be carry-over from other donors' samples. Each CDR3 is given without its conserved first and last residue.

CDR3: AWSVWGSPLH
J: TRBJ1-6
V: TRBV30

CDR3: SGNSGEKLF
J: TRBJ1-4
V: TRBV29-1

CDR3: SSRVANVLT
J: TRBJ2-6
V: TRBV20-1

CDR3: ASSPGQGAEEQY
J: TRBJ2-7
V: TRBV2

CDR3: ASAGQANYGYT
J: TRBJ1-2
V: TRBV6-1

CDR3: ASSSPSGYT
J: TRBJ1-2
V: TRBV6-5

CDR3: AWRRSGIYGYT
J: TRBJ1-2
V: TRBV30

CDR3: ASSQDWGTISYEQY
J: TRBJ2-7
V: TRBV4-3

CDR3: AANSLLGYT
J: TRBJ1-2
V: TRBV28

CDR3: ASSQAQGGKGTGELF
J: TRBJ2-2
V: TRBV4-2

CDR3: ASSLGGSFWTLH
J: TRBJ1-6
V: TRBV28

CDR3: ASSWAHGNEQF
J: TRBJ2-1
V: TRBV7-2

CDR3: ASRTGTDNTEAF
J: TRBJ1-1
V: TRBV19

CDR3: ASSLRTESYNEQF
J: TRBJ2-1
V: TRBV11-1

CDR3: ATSRGSLSGWNTEAF
J: TRBJ1-1
V: TRBV15

CDR3: ASSQAVAGGKTGELF
J: TRBJ2-2
V: TRBV7-6

CDR3: ASSPYPGTGKETQY
J: TRBJ2-5
V: TRBV27

CDR3: ASSLYGLNTEAF
J: TRBJ1-1
V: TRBV5-1